This T cell receptor (beta chain) was profiled in a study of blood T cell repertoires in COVID-19. The study assigned cohorts using participant-reported clinical history. This CDR3 region has 14 residues. V was clipped by 4 bases and J by 2 bases; unmatched bases: 3. Germline V gene sequence: CDR1 SGDLS, CDR2 YYNGEE. Data came from immunoSEQ multiplex PCR; TCRdb stores just in-frame clones and leaves some out. The sample contains around 260,000 clones, around 90% of which appear only once. The genes are TRBV9 and TRBJ1-3, with 7 bases identical to TRBD1. This TCR was sampled from a woman in her 30s who had recovered from COVID-19. The sequenced material came from PBMCs or T cells enriched from blood (not recorded which). This CDR3 is CASSTGTAGNTIYF. The CDR3 DNA is TGTGCCAGCAGCACAGGGACAGCTGGAAACACCATATATTTT.